Below, one TCR beta chain is given with its context. Its specificity is unknown. This entry belongs to a study of post-analysis software for immune sequencing data. Study context: Both relapsing-remitting and secondary progressive multiple sclerosis featured among the disease courses, as did progressive-relapsing multiple sclerosis.

The CDR3 is 16 amino acids. With 0 bases removed from V and 4 bases from J, the gap between germline ends came to 14 bases. Germline V gene lookup returns CDR1 ENHRY and CDR2 SYGVKD. Study-level results: By F measure, samples from a shared preparation batch strongly co-clustered. There were four or five TRBV segments more frequent in patients than controls, and TRBV5-6, TRBV5-1 and TRBV20-1 were among them.

Presence of unique molecular identifiers characterized the TCR beta cDNA libraries. TCRdb passed the PCR reads through MiXCR, listing each CDR3 protein once. The sample includes hundreds of thousands of distinct CDR3 sequences, over 45% seen only once; the top ten take around 10%. The clonotype comes from a girl aged 2 to 10 with multiple sclerosis. The chain employs TRBV10-3 and TRBJ2-3, with TRBD1 as a possible D gene (6 bases). Sequences were obtained from blood. CDR3 sequence (DNA): TGTGCCATCAGTGAGTCGACAGGTCTGGGGGCAGATACGCAGTATTTT. Residues: CAISESTGLGADTQYF.